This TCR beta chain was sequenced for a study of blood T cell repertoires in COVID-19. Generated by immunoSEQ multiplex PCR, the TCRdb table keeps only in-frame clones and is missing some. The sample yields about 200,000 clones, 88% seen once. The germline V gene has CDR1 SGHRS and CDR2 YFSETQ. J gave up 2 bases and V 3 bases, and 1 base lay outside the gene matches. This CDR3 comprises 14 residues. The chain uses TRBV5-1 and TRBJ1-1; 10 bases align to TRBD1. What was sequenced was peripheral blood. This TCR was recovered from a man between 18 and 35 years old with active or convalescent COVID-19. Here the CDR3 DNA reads TGCGCCAGCAGCTGGACAGGGGGAAACACTGAAGCTTTCTTT. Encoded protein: CASSWTGGNTEAFF.